This is a list of T cell receptor beta chains from one sample in a study of T-cell reconstitution after alpha-beta-depleted transplantation in children. Each CDR3 protein gets one entry after TCRdb re-called the PCR reads with MiXCR. The repertoire includes hundreds of thousands of distinct CDR3 sequences, approximately 17% of them detected once, and around 45% sits in the top ten. Here the sequenced sample was PBMCs, mostly from graft donor cells, taken 360 days after TCRalphabeta/CD19-depleted stem cell transplant. These TCRs come from a male patient between 2 and 15 years old who had a stem cell transplant for acute lymphoblastic leukemia, so the T cells may come from the graft donor. Both conserved end residues are part of each CDR3. A D gene is named only where the DNA matches it firmly. The size of a clone is reported for some rows only, either as once, few or many, or as a class for expanded clones.

clone_size d_call j_call v_call cdr3_nt cdr3_aa
many TRBD1 TRBJ1-5 TRBV20-1 TGCAGTGCTAGAAGTGGGGACAGGAGCGGTCAGCCCCAGCATTTT CSARSGDRSGQPQHF
- TRBD2 TRBJ2-1 TRBV13 TGTGCCAGCAGCTTAGGCGCGGGACTAGCGGGGCCCTACAATGAGCAGTTCTTC CASSLGAGLAGPYNEQFF
- TRBD2 TRBJ2-1 TRBV5-1 TGCGCCAGCAGCCTTGGGACTAGCGGGGGCCTAAGCTCCTACAATGAGCAGTTCTTC CASSLGTSGGLSSYNEQFF
few TRBD2 TRBJ2-3 TRBV12-3/TRBV12-4 TGTGCCAGCAGTACCGGGACTAGCGGGAGGATTACAGATACGCAGTATTTT CASSTGTSGRITDTQYF
- - TRBJ1-1 TRBV6-2/TRBV6-3 TGTGCCAGCAGTAAAGTCCAGGGGAGCACTGAAGCTTTCTTT CASSKVQGSTEAFF
- - TRBJ2-3 TRBV5-1 TGCGCCAGCAGCCGAAGTCCAGGGGAGACTACCTCCACAGATACGCAGTATTTT CASSRSPGETTSTDTQYF
few - TRBJ1-5 TRBV15 TGTGCCACCAGAAGTGGGGAAGGGAGGGATAGCAATCAGCCCCAGCATTTT CATRSGEGRDSNQPQHF
- TRBD1 TRBJ1-5 TRBV29-1 TGCAGCGTTGGAGGGACAGGGGGCATCGGGGGTCAGCCCCAGCATTTT CSVGGTGGIGGQPQHF
few - TRBJ2-2 TRBV5-1 TGCGCCAGCAGCTTTTATATGCAGCCGGAAATAGGTTGGTCGAACACCGGGGAGCTGTTTTTT CASSFYMQPEIGWSNTGELFF
- - TRBJ1-1 TRBV20-1 TGCAGTGCTAGGACCCTTTCTTGGACTGAAGCTTTCTTT CSARTLSWTEAFF
few - TRBJ2-3 TRBV5-1 TGCGCCAGCGGAAGGGGACCCACAGATACGCAGTATTTT CASGRGPTDTQYF
many - TRBJ2-1 TRBV20-1 TGCAGTGCTGGGTTGGCAGTGGGCCACAATGAGCAGTTCTTC CSAGLAVGHNEQFF